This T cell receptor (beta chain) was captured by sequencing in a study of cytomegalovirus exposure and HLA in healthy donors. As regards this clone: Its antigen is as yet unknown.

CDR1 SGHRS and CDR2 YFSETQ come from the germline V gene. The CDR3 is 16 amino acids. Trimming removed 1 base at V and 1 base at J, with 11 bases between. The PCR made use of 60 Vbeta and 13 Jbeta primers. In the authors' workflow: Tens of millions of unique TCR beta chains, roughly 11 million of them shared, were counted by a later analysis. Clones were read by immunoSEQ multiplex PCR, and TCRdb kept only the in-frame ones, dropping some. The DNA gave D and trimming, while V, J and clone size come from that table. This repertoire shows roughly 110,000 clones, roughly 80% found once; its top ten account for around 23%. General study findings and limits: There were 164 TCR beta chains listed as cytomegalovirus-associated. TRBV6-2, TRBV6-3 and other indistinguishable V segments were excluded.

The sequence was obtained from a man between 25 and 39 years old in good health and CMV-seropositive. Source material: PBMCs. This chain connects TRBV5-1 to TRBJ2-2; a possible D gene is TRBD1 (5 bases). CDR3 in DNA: TGCGCCAGCAGCTTGAGTCCAGGGTTGAACACCGGGGAGCTGTTTTTT. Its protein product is CASSLSPGLNTGELFF.